These 25 T cell receptor beta chains were sequenced from one sample in a study of cytomegalovirus exposure and HLA in healthy donors. 60 Vbeta and 13 Jbeta primers were used in PCR. Method: immunoSEQ multiplex PCR; TCRdb's copy keeps in-frame clones and lacks some. The data contain around 140,000 clones, roughly 82% of them singletons. The material sequenced was PBMCs. The receptors come from a male donor in good health and CMV-seropositive.

This clone was detected a few times. This sequence joins TRBV7-8 and TRBJ2-2, with D possibly matching TRBD2 (5 bases). The CDR3 has 19 residues. Germline CDR1 reads SGHVS; CDR2 reads FQNEAQ. V lost 5 bases and J 0 bases, leaving 22 bases between the germline ends. DNA of the CDR3: TGTGCCAGCAGCCCCCAGCGGATCCGACCGGAGGCGAACACCGGGGAGCTGTTTTTT. Protein: CASSPQRIRPEANTGELFF.

CDR3 nucleotide sequence: TGCGTCCCCACTCGGGGTTTGGATGAAAAACTGTTTTTT. It encodes CVPTRGLDEKLFF. The chain links TRBV10-1 to TRBJ1-4; D call uncertain. CDR1 and CDR2 from the germline V gene are WNHNN and SYGVQD (reference sequence). The CDR3 has 13 amino acids.

V gene TRBV5-1 combines with J gene TRBJ1-5; 9 bases are shared with TRBD1. There are 16 residues in the CDR3. Trimming cost V 0 bases and J 2 bases; bases outside gene matches: 3. Germline CDR1 and CDR2: SGHRS and YFSETQ. The CDR3, as DNA: TGCGCCAGCAGCTTGGGGGACAGGGCGGGCAATCAGCCCCAGCATTTT. Protein: CASSLGDRAGNQPQHF.

The rearrangement uses TRBV2 and TRBJ2-1; D is possibly TRBD1 (6 bases). V gave up 8 bases and J gave up 1 base, with 9 bases separating them. CDR3 length: 13 amino acids. Germline V gives CDR1 SNHLY, CDR2 FYNNEI. CDR3 in amino acids: CASETGSYNEQFF. The CDR3, as DNA: TGTGCCAGCGAGACAGGATCCTACAATGAGCAGTTCTTC.

The chain links TRBV28 to TRBJ2-1; 8 bases agree with TRBD1. The length of the CDR3 is 16 residues. CDR1 and CDR2 from the germline V gene are MDHEN and SYDVKM. V was clipped by 4 bases and J by 2 bases; unmatched bases: 7. The CDR3 DNA is TGTGCCAGCAGTTCAACAGGGGGAATCCCCTACAATGAGCAGTTCTTC. Amino acids: CASSSTGGIPYNEQFF. Supplemented by reference TRBV28 and TRBJ2-1, the full variable domain reads DVKVTQSSRYLVKRTGEKVFLECVQDMDHENMFWYRQDPGLGLRLIYFSYDVKMKEKGDIPEGYSVSREKKERFSLILESASTNQTSMYLCASSSTGGIPYNEQFFGPGTRLTVL.

The chain combines TRBV4-2 with TRBJ2-5; 9 bases fit TRBD2. The V gene end was trimmed by 3 bases and the J gene end by 1 base; junction bases not matched to a gene: 12. The CDR3 has 18 residues. The V gene's germline CDR1 is LGHNA and CDR2 YNFKEQ. The CDR3 spells CASSQDGAWRGGQETQYF. CDR3 coding DNA: TGTGCCAGCAGCCAGGATGGCGCTTGGCGGGGGGGCCAAGAGACCCAGTACTTC.

The chain couples TRBV6-5 to TRBJ2-5, with a possible D match to TRBD2 (6 bases). V shed 8 bases and J shed 9 bases, with 19 bases lying between them. This CDR3 is built from 13 residues. Germline loops: CDR1 MNHEY, CDR2 SVGAGI. CDR3 in DNA: TGTGCCAGCCATCCCGGGCCCTCGGGGGCCCAGTACTTC. The encoded protein is CASHPGPSGAQYF.

The chain is built from TRBV5-1 and TRBJ2-7; 14 nucleotides align to TRBD2. Unmatched junction bases numbered 5, after V lost 4 bases and J lost 2 bases. The CDR3 sequence is 16 residues long. Germline loops: CDR1 SGHRS, CDR2 YFSETQ. CDR3 bases: TGCGCCAGCAGCCAACGACTAGCGGGGGGGACCTACGAGCAGTACTTC. This sequence encodes CASSQRLAGGTYEQYF.

This chain links TRBV2 with TRBJ2-1; possible D gene TRBD2, 6 bases. The V end lost 4 bases, the J end lost 10 bases, and 17 bases lay between the germline ends. In germline, CDR1 is SNHLY, CDR2 FYNNEI. This CDR3 has 14 amino acids. Written as DNA, the CDR3 is TGTGCCAGCAGTGGACAGCCACGGGGAGGCGAGCAGTTCTTC. This codes for CASSGQPRGGEQFF. The full variable domain, its missing parts supplied by reference TRBV2 and TRBJ2-1, is EPEVTQTPSHQVTQMGQEVILRCVPISNHLYFYWYRQILGQKVEFLVSFYNNEISEKSEIFDDQFSVERPDGSNFTLKIRSTKLEDSAMYFCASSGQPRGGEQFFGPGTRLTVL.

The chain carries TRBV5-1 and TRBJ2-1; TRBD2 aligns across 9 bases. CDR1 and CDR2 (germline): SGHRS, YFSETQ. The length of the CDR3 is 16 residues. V trimming: 3 bases; J trimming: 0 bases; junction bases outside the gene matches: 4. CDR3 region: CASSSAGGSSYNEQFF. The DNA for the CDR3 is TGCGCCAGCAGCTCAGCGGGGGGCAGCTCCTACAATGAGCAGTTCTTC.

This clone has more than one count but fewer than ten. This sequence joins TRBV5-4 and TRBJ2-6, with TRBD1 matching over 7 bases. CDR1 and CDR2 from the germline V gene are SGHNT and YYREEE (reference sequence). Unmatched junction bases numbered 1, after V lost 5 bases and J lost 2 bases. The CDR3 consists of 14 residues. The CDR3 loop reads CASSQGAGANVLTF. DNA for the CDR3: TGTGCCAGCAGTCAGGGGGCTGGGGCCAACGTCCTGACTTTC.

The V gene is TRBV6-4, the J gene TRBJ2-1; D gene unclear. V was clipped by 0 bases and J by 9 bases, with 9 bases between them. CDR3 length: 13 residues. From germline, CDR1 is MRHNA and CDR2 SNTAGT. CDR3 sequence (DNA): TGTGCCAGCAGTGACTCTCCAGGATTTGAGCAGTTCTTC. This translates into CASSDSPGFEQFF.

The rearrangement links TRBV7-9 to TRBJ2-3; D is perhaps TRBD2 (5 bases). V lost 5 bases and J 2 bases, leaving 8 bases between the germline ends. This CDR3 comprises 13 residues. The germline CDR1 and CDR2 sequences are SEHNR and FQNEAQ (reference sequence). CDR3 loop: CASSPDSTDTQYF. CDR3 sequence (DNA): TGTGCCAGCAGCCCGGACTCCACAGATACGCAGTATTTT.

The chain joins TRBV28 to TRBJ2-5; 12 bases map to TRBD1. V dropped 2 bases and J dropped 7; count of bases not matched to a gene: 5. Germline V gene lookup returns CDR1 MDHEN and CDR2 SYDVKM. The CDR3 has 15 amino acids. DNA of the CDR3: TGTGCCAGCAGTTTACTGGGACAGGGGGCTCGGACCCAGTACTTC. Amino acids: CASSLLGQGARTQYF. Drawing the rest from reference TRBV28 and TRBJ2-5, the complete variable domain is DVKVTQSSRYLVKRTGEKVFLECVQDMDHENMFWYRQDPGLGLRLIYFSYDVKMKEKGDIPEGYSVSREKKERFSLILESASTNQTSMYLCASSLLGQGARTQYFGPGTRLLVL.

As DNA, the CDR3 is TGTGCCAGCAGTTACGGGGTGGGGAGCTCCTACGAGCAGTACTTC. It is translated as CASSYGVGSSYEQYF. This chain links TRBV6-5 with TRBJ2-7, with D maybe TRBD2 (5 bases). Germline V lookup: CDR1 MNHEY, CDR2 SVGAGI. The germline V and J ends were trimmed by 2 bases and 0 bases, with 11 bases remaining between them. The CDR3 runs to 15 residues.

The V gene is TRBV6-4, the J gene TRBJ1-5, with TRBD1 identical over 10 bases. CDR1 is MRHNA, CDR2 SNTAGT, per germline. V lost 5 bases to trimming and J lost 7 bases; unmatched junction nucleotides: 2. The CDR3 sequence is 13 residues long. CDR3: CASSRTGGQPQHF. As DNA, the CDR3 is TGTGCCAGCAGTCGGACAGGGGGGCAGCCCCAGCATTTT.

This clone has just one count. The rearrangement links TRBV6-5 to TRBJ2-1, with 7 bases matching TRBD2. This CDR3 is 13 amino acids long. V was clipped by 2 bases and J by 14 bases; unmatched bases: 9. Germline V gene data show CDR1 as MNHEY and CDR2 as SVGAGI. The CDR3, as DNA: TGTGCCAGCAGTTACAGTTTACTAGCGAGAGAGTTCTTC. Protein: CASSYSLLAREFF.

The chain couples TRBV11-2 to TRBJ2-1, with 7 bases fitting TRBD2. There are 14 residues in the CDR3. Per the germline V gene, CDR1 is SGHAT and CDR2 is FQNNGV. J gave up 4 bases and V 4 bases, and 4 bases lay outside the gene matches. CDR3 region: CASSSAGYYNEQFF. CDR3 DNA sequence: TGTGCCAGCAGCTCAGCGGGGTATTACAATGAGCAGTTCTTC.

The rearrangement joins TRBV7-6 to TRBJ1-1; D is undetermined. CDR3 length: 15 amino acids. The germline V gene has CDR1 SGHVS and CDR2 FNYEAQ. With 4 bases removed from V and 10 bases from J, the gap between germline ends came to 22 bases. CDR3 coding DNA: TGTGCCAGCAGCTACACTGACTCCCTCCGCAGTGGAGCTTTCTTT. It encodes CASSYTDSLRSGAFF.

In nucleotides, the CDR3 is TGTGCCAGCAGTGACAACAGGGGTCAAGAGACCCAGTACTTC. Residues: CASSDNRGQETQYF. This chain connects TRBV25-1 to TRBJ2-5, with 7 nucleotides matching TRBD1. The V and J ends lost 3 bases and 2 bases, in that order; junction bases with no gene match: 3. The germline V gene has CDR1 MGHDK and CDR2 SYGVNS. The CDR3 has 14 amino acids.

The V call is TRBV4-1, the J call TRBJ2-3; perhaps TRBD2 as D (5 bases). The CDR3 totals 16 residues. Trimming cost V 0 bases and J 0 bases, with 10 bases left between them. Germline V gene data show CDR1 as MGHRA and CDR2 as YSYEKL. CDR3 DNA: TGCGCCAGCAGCCAAGATCTCGGGGATAGCACAGATACGCAGTATTTT. The encoded protein is CASSQDLGDSTDTQYF.

The chain links TRBV5-4 to TRBJ2-3; 8 bases agree with TRBD2. CDR3 size: 14 residues. J was trimmed by 2 bases and V by 4 bases; bases with no gene match: 3. Germline loops: CDR1 SGHNT, CDR2 YYREEE (reference sequence). The CDR3 spells CASSGLANTDTQYF. CDR3 bases: TGTGCCAGCAGCGGACTAGCAAACACAGATACGCAGTATTTT.

The chain uses TRBV11-3 and TRBJ2-3; D possibly corresponds to TRBD2 (5 bases). Germline V gives CDR1 SGHNT, CDR2 YENEEA. This CDR3 spans 15 amino acids. V was cut by 0 bases and J by 8 bases, with 15 bases left in between. The CDR3 DNA is TGTGCCAGCAGCTTAGATTTGGGGTCTGCGGGTACGCAGTATTTT. Protein: CASSLDLGSAGTQYF.

V gene TRBV4-2 combines with J gene TRBJ2-3; TRBD2 agrees at 9 bases. The V gene's germline CDR1 is LGHNA and CDR2 YNFKEQ. CDR3 size: 16 residues. V shed 0 bases, J shed 3 bases, and the junction held 4 bases outside the gene matches. The CDR3 protein is CASSQEAAGGTDTQYF. CDR3 sequence (DNA): TGTGCCAGCAGCCAAGAAGCGGCGGGGGGGACAGATACGCAGTATTTT.

The rearrangement uses TRBV4-2 and TRBJ2-7; D unresolved. Germline-derived CDR1 and CDR2 are LGHNA and YNFKEQ. This CDR3 is 14 amino acids long. Trimming removed 3 bases at V and 0 bases at J, with 9 bases between. This CDR3 is CASSQARNSYEQYF. DNA of the CDR3: TGTGCCAGCAGCCAGGCTAGGAACTCCTACGAGCAGTACTTC.